Presented here are 18 T cell receptor beta chains from one specimen sequenced in a study of T cells after yellow fever vaccination. TCRdb processed the 5' RACE reads anew with MiXCR; each CDR3 protein has one entry. The sample yields a few hundred thousand distinct CDR3 sequences, roughly 5% seen once. The sample here was CD4+ T cells sorted from PBMCs, taken on the day of the yellow fever booster vaccination. These receptors came from a man between 18 and 29 years old who received the YFV17D yellow fever vaccine.

The gene calls are TRBV5-6 and TRBJ2-2; D is possibly TRBD2 (7 bases). The CDR3 runs to 17 residues. Trimming left V 4 bases short and J 6 bases short, with 22 bases between. The V gene's germline CDR1 is SGHDT and CDR2 YYEEEE. CDR3 in amino acids: CASSRGPAGALPGELFF. The CDR3 DNA follows: TGTGCCAGCAGCCGTGGTCCGGCGGGGGCGCTTCCCGGGGAGCTGTTTTTT. The full variable domain, its missing parts supplied by reference TRBV5-6 and TRBJ2-2, is DAGVTQSPTHLIKTRGQQVTLRCSPKSGHDTVSWYQQALGQGPQFIFQYYEEEERQRGNFPDRFSGHQFPNYSSELNVNALLLGDSALYLCASSRGPAGALPGELFFGEGSRLTVL.

There are a few counts of this clonotype. The chain employs TRBV18 and TRBJ1-1; D unresolved. The CDR3 totals 13 residues. CDR1 and CDR2 (germline): KGHSH, LQKENI. The ends were cut back, 3 bases at V and 8 bases at J, with 13 bases in the middle. DNA for the CDR3: TGTGCCAGCTCACCCCGAGAGGAAGACGAAGCTTTCTTT. Amino acids: CASSPREEDEAFF.

This clonotype has at least ten counts. The chain carries TRBV11-1 and TRBJ1-2; possible D gene TRBD1, 5 bases. Trimming pared 5 bases from V and 3 bases from J, leaving 16 bases between. CDR3 length equals 15 residues. Germline V gene lookup returns CDR1 SGHAT and CDR2 FQDESV (reference sequence). The DNA for the CDR3 is TGTGCCAGCAGCGTTTCCGTGAGGGGCGACTATGGCTACACCTTC. Protein product: CASSVSVRGDYGYTF.

The rearrangement uses TRBV7-2 and TRBJ1-5; tentative D call: TRBD1 (6 bases). Trimming shortened V by 1 base and J by 7 bases, and 17 bases separated the two germline ends. Germline V lookup: CDR1 SGHTA, CDR2 FQGNSA. CDR3 length: 16 amino acids. The CDR3: CASSLGGGRDRQPQHF. CDR3 DNA sequence: TGTGCCAGCAGCTTAGGGGGGGGCAGGGATCGGCAGCCCCAGCATTTT.

This clonotype has more than one count but fewer than ten. The rearrangement joins TRBV6-2 or TRBV6-3 to TRBJ2-7; 7 positions match TRBD1. This CDR3 comprises 12 residues. Germline V CDR1 and CDR2: MNHEY, SVGEGT. V trimming: 5 bases; J trimming: 6 bases; junction bases outside the gene matches: 4. CDR3 sequence (DNA): TGTGCCAGCAGTGCACGGACAGGCGAGCAGTACGTC. Its translation: CASSARTGEQYV.

There are many counts of this clonotype. The gene calls are TRBV4-3 and TRBJ2-7, with 11 bases lining up with TRBD2. The CDR3 is 17 amino acids. The V segment lost 0 bases and the J segment 6 bases; nucleotides outside the gene matches: 10. Germline values: CDR1 LGHNA, CDR2 YSLEER. The CDR3: CASSQDRASGGRTEQYF. The CDR3 nucleotides are TGCGCCAGCAGCCAAGACCGGGCTAGCGGGGGGCGGACCGAGCAGTACTTC.

This clonotype was counted many times. The chain couples TRBV7-9 to TRBJ1-4, with 7 bases lining up with TRBD1. This CDR3 comprises 15 residues. From germline, CDR1 is SEHNR and CDR2 FQNEAQ (reference sequence). V was clipped by 0 bases and J by 8 bases; unmatched bases: 6. The CDR3 DNA reads TGTGCCAGCAGCTTAGCAGGGGGCGGGCGAGAAAAACTGTTTTTT. It is translated as CASSLAGGGREKLFF.

Only a few counts were recorded for this clonotype. V is TRBV19 and J is TRBJ1-5; D remains unclear. The germline V gene has CDR1 LNHDA and CDR2 SQIVND (reference sequence). The CDR3 loop spans 12 amino acids. Trimming cost V 7 bases and J 5 bases, with 9 bases left between them. The CDR3 DNA reads TGTGCCAGTAATTGGGTACATCAGCCCCAGCATTTT. It specifies CASNWVHQPQHF. The full variable domain, with the rest looked up from reference TRBV19 and TRBJ1-5, is DGGITQSPKYLFRKEGQNVTLSCEQNLNHDAMYWYRQDPGQGLRLIYYSQIVNDFQKGDIAEGYSVSREKKESFPLTVTSAQKNPTAFYLCASNWVHQPQHFGDGTRLSIL.

The rearrangement links TRBV10-3 to TRBJ2-7; 7 bases agree with TRBD1. The germline V gene encodes CDR1 ENHRY and CDR2 SYGVKD. This CDR3 has 13 amino acids. The J segment lost 3 bases and the V segment lost 4 bases, leaving 3 bases of the junction unmatched. CDR3 DNA sequence: TGTGCCATCAGTGCAAGGACAGGCTACGAGCAGTACGTC. Translating it yields CAISARTGYEQYV.

This clonotype appeared many times. V usage is TRBV12-3 or TRBV12-4 and J usage is TRBJ1-4; 7 bases align to TRBD1. This CDR3 comprises 13 residues. V lost 6 bases, J lost 6 bases, and 4 bases stayed unmatched. The CDR3 region has the DNA TGTGCCAGCAGCGGACAGGAGGATGAAAAACTGTTTTTT. Protein product: CASSGQEDEKLFF.

This rearrangement joins TRBV5-1 to TRBJ1-2; the D gene is possibly TRBD1 (5 bases). The V gene lost 0 bases and the J gene lost 7 bases, with 16 bases spanning the gap. The CDR3 length is 15 residues. The V gene's germline CDR1 is SGHRS and CDR2 YFSETQ. In nucleotides, the CDR3 is TGCGCCAGCAGCTTGGCCGCCGCAGGGCCCGCTGGCTACACCTTC. Encoded protein: CASSLAAAGPAGYTF.

This clonotype showed up many times. The CDR3 coding sequence is TGTGCCAGCAGTCAAGGGACAGGGGTAGCCAAAAACATTCAGTACTTC. Its protein is CASSQGTGVAKNIQYF. The chain combines TRBV6-5 with TRBJ2-4, with TRBD1 identical over 10 bases. CDR1 and CDR2 (germline): MNHEY, SVGAGI. CDR3 length: 16 residues. V was pared by 5 bases and J by 0 bases, with 4 bases of the junction left unmatched.

This clonotype was counted a few times. This chain joins TRBV6-2 or TRBV6-3 and TRBJ2-5, with a possible D match to TRBD2 (6 bases). Trimming left V 7 bases short and J 5 bases short, with 20 bases between. The CDR3 extends over 15 amino acids. The germline CDR1 and CDR2 sequences are MNHEY and SVGEGT. Written as DNA, the CDR3 is TGTGCCAGCAACCGGGCTAGCGTGGGTTTTGAGACCCAGTACTTC. Protein sequence: CASNRASVGFETQYF.

The rearrangement joins TRBV6-6 to TRBJ2-3; the D is unclear. Trimming removed 5 bases at V and 5 bases at J, with 8 bases between. The CDR3 is 12 amino acids. Germline CDR1 is MNHNY and CDR2 is SVGAGI (reference sequence). The CDR3 region is CASSPIEDTQYF. CDR3 in DNA: TGTGCCAGCAGTCCAATCGAAGATACGCAGTATTTT.

This clonotype was found many times. V gene TRBV29-1 combines with J gene TRBJ1-2; no firm D call. The CDR3 is 12 amino acids. CDR1 is SQVTM and CDR2 is ANQGSEA in the germline V gene. Between the trimmed V and J ends, which lost 2 bases and 8 bases, there was a span of 12 bases. The CDR3 loop is CSVERTGLGYTF. The CDR3 DNA reads TGCAGCGTTGAACGGACGGGGTTGGGCTACACCTTC.

This clonotype showed up just a few times. The chain recombines TRBV12-3 or TRBV12-4 with TRBJ1-1, with a weak D call TRBD1 (5 bases). V gave up 6 bases and J gave up 6 bases, with 14 bases separating them. The CDR3 contains 13 residues. The chain's CDR3 is CASSPGVKPEAFF. In DNA form, the CDR3 reads TGTGCCAGCAGCCCGGGGGTTAAGCCTGAAGCTTTCTTT.

The V and J genes are TRBV30 and TRBJ1-2, with TRBD1 as a possible D gene (5 bases). V lost 1 base to trimming and J lost 11 bases, with 17 bases between them. The CDR3 totals 13 residues. Germline V gives CDR1 GTSNPN, CDR2 SVGIG (reference sequence). The DNA of the CDR3 is TGTGCCTGGAGTGGCGTGAAGACGGGGCTGTACACCTTC. This sequence encodes CAWSGVKTGLYTF.

The rearrangement uses TRBV4-2 and TRBJ1-6, with D perhaps matching TRBD1 (6 bases). Between the trimmed V and J ends, which lost 0 bases and 8 bases, there was a span of 17 bases. The germline V gene encodes CDR1 LGHNA and CDR2 YNFKEQ. The CDR3 covers 17 residues. This CDR3 is CASSQDGGGVGDSPLHF. Here the CDR3 DNA reads TGTGCCAGCAGCCAAGATGGGGGCGGGGTGGGAGATTCACCCCTCCACTTT.